Listed here is a single T cell receptor beta chain. The clone's antigen remains unknown. No much larger clone is present one base from it, and per-base qualities are unavailable. Library method: the immunoSEQ multiplex PCR assay. The multiplex PCR relied on a mix of 60 forward primers for TCR Vbeta segments and 13 reverse primers for TCR Jbeta segments. A multiplex PCR assay on genomic DNA amplified the CDR3 region of rearranged TCR beta genes. The Illumina HiSeq System was used to sequence the amplified TCR beta libraries as 87-base-pair reads. Per the original workflow: Across the 600 to 700 repertoires, a later analysis counted tens of millions of unique TCR beta chains, 9.5 million to 12 million of which were shared by at least two donors. Raw reads were error-corrected and collapsed into unique sequences by a nearest-neighbor algorithm in which closely related sequences were merged to remove PCR and sequencing errors. Alignment of CDR3 sequences to IMGT reference sequences was used to assign V, D and J gene segments. Each retained sequence needed at least a six-nucleotide match to both a V gene segment and a J gene segment. Rearrangements were classified as productive when the CDR3 lacked stop codons and remained in frame with V and J, and all other rearrangements were classified as non-productive. Following IMGT convention, CDR3 was defined as the stretch from the second conserved V-encoded cysteine to the conserved J-encoded phenylalanine. The earlier analysis of about 570 of the donors excluded any sequence lacking an unambiguous match to a single V gene segment. An earlier analysis of roughly 590 of the donors called V segments functional above 56.7% productive rearrangements and segregating when the between-donor standard deviation exceeded 5%. A statistical classification framework was built to diagnose cytomegalovirus status from the catalog of TCR beta chain sequences. In a later analysis, TCR nucleotide sequences were compared against IMGT/GENE-DB human TR gene sequences so that V and J genes could be assigned. Using the TCRdist pipeline, a later analysis assigned CDR3 sequences along with most-parsimonious VDJ recombination scenarios. In a later analysis, each TCR beta chain was defined by its CDR3 amino acid sequence together with its V-gene family, and reads lacking a unique V-gene family were excluded. In a later analysis, fewer than 600 highly shared, low-generation-probability nucleotide sequences were removed to address suspected cross-contamination and a sequencing artifact. In a later analysis, a clonal expansion index for each public chain was calculated from normalized within-repertoire ranks of inferred template counts. In a later analysis, generation probabilities were computed with a VDJ recombination model fitted to out-of-frame rearrangements, and the resulting probabilities were checked against IGoR. Hypergeometric tests were used in a later analysis to score TCR-TCR, TCR-HLA and TCR-CMV co-occurrence, with a repertoire-size bias correction applied to the TCR pairs. To estimate false discovery rates, a later analysis permuted the HLA or CMV assignments 20 times. In a later analysis, co-occurring TCRs were grouped using DBSCAN, with TCRdist sequence similarity added in when clustering inside HLA-allele-positive subsets. Co-occurrence clustering excluded repertoires with fewer than 30,000 or more than 120,000 public chains, plus five with anomalous nucleotide sharing. TCRdb took over this immuneACCESS table, retaining in-frame rearrangements with V and J assigned. Such tables are incomplete; in checked studies, under half of the missing clones stem from an unresolved V gene, and the remainder is unexplained. V, J and clone size reflect that table, while D and trimming were determined from the DNA. Present in this sample are roughly 180,000 clones, about four fifths of which were seen just once. The top ten constitute approximately 5.4% of the sample.

This record comes from a study of cytomegalovirus exposure and HLA in healthy donors (dated by TCRdb to about 2017). Regarding the research as a whole: An earlier analysis of roughly 500 of the donors reported about 250 Gb of sequence data and around 120 million unique TCR beta sequences from about 180 million T cells. About 280 gigabases of sequencing data and 78 million or so unique TCR sequences were included in an early release covering around 650 HLA-typed donors. Of the roughly 400 genotyped donors, about 80% fell in the genetic ancestry cluster associated with self-reported Caucasian donors. The study was designed to test whether signatures of past pathogen exposure could be identified by cataloging public T cell receptors. The T cell repertoires of around 670 subjects were profiled by immunosequencing and related to cytomegalovirus serostatus. A separate validation cohort of about 110 different subjects was used in addition to the roughly 620-subject first cohort. To predict cytomegalovirus infection status, the study combined high-throughput TCR immunosequencing, statistical association of individual TCRs with disease status, and machine learning. To study patterns of TCR occurrence, a later analysis re-analyzed previously published TCR beta repertoires from several hundred donors and added high-resolution HLA genotyping. The later analysis used no new phenotypic data to find candidate immune exposures, relying instead on TCR beta sequences and their occurrence across donors. An earlier analysis of some 500 of the donors applied high-throughput TCR beta sequencing to assess whether each TCR beta V gene segment acted as functional or pseudogenic. Donor age, sex, ethnicity and CMV serostatus were compiled alongside the repertoire data. Genome-wide SNP genotypes for about 55% of the roughly 670 donors were used in a later genetic analysis, which treated that subset as a discovery cohort. All discovery cohort repertoires had been generated using a single sequencing platform. Both class I and class II loci were covered by HLA typing, at four-digit resolution. The number of typed donors differed by locus: about 629-630 for A, B, C, DRB1 and DQB1; approximately 530 for DQA1; approximately 610 for DPA1; and 400 to 480 for DPB1. Five DR-DQ haplotypes were handled as single units for association and clustering, since linkage in the cohort was strong. Among 398 genotyped donors of the cohort, an average of around 250,000 unique TCR beta nucleotide sequences was sequenced per donor, of which roughly 17% were non-productive.

The V end loses 1 base and the J end loses 4 bases, and a stretch of 5 bases separates them. CDR1 and CDR2 are drawn from the germline V gene: SGHAT, FQNNGV. The CDR3 runs 13 residues from the cysteine to the phenylalanine. The CDR3 DNA has 39 bases and is translated from base 1. What the work shows at the level of the full study, not this receptor alone: Roughly uniform sequencing depth across donors was assumed in presence/absence analyses, although this assumption may not hold. Most TCR sequences were observed very rarely across donors, whereas some public TCRs were present in many individuals. Correlated functional status among segregating V segments might be attributable to linkage disequilibrium, but an unknown experimental factor could not be ruled out. Strong co-occurrence of HLA alleles, especially DR and DQ, made assigning TCR associations to individual alleles difficult. A further reported finding was that TCR beta sequences accurately predicted the HLA-A and HLA-B alleles for most subjects in the first cohort. According to the authors, the approach could potentially be generalized to other disease states and immunological phenotypes. This cohort had only TCR beta chains sequenced, and the lack of alpha or paired-chain data limited which features could be detected. In a later analysis, HLA-associated TCR beta chains showed more clonal expansion and lower generation probabilities than non-associated chains that were equally common. Specific HLA alleles were associated with 15,000 to 20,000 TCR beta sequences at a false discovery rate of 0.05 in a later analysis. According to a later analysis, most CMV-associated TCR beta chains appeared to be HLA-restricted, and the HLA associations seemed to be driven largely by CMV exposure. A cluster of highly shared sequence variants was judged likely to represent a technical artifact of the sequencing pipeline. According to a later analysis, parvovirus B19, influenza, CMV and Epstein-Barr virus appeared linked to several top co-occurrence clusters. A later analysis found that TCR association rates varied across HLA loci, with DRB1 alleles showing the most associated TCRs and HLA-C alleles the fewest. Because counts were too low, more than 15 rarely observed V segments, including chromosome 9 orphons, were left out of the earlier analysis of about 500 of the donors. For the cohort, immune exposure information was limited to CMV serostatus. In the study, some 160 TCR beta chains were listed as associated with cytomegalovirus. Some IMGT-functional V segments, including TRBV6-2 and TRBV6-3, could not be told apart with the 87-base-pair reads, so those segments were excluded. HLA typing was unavailable for some donors at each locus, so association tests used only the typed subset. In a later genetic analysis, a missense DCLRE1C variant was associated with V-gene and J-gene trimming of TCR beta chains, and the association was replicated in an independent cohort. In an earlier analysis of approximately 600 of the donors, most TCR beta V segments were observed in productive rearrangements about 87% or about 30% of the time, broadly matching IMGT annotations. The classifier was reported to diagnose cytomegalovirus status with high specificity and sensitivity in both the original and validation cohorts. In vitro tests confirmed that a few of the cytomegalovirus-associated TCR beta chains recognize cytomegalovirus antigens. A later genetic analysis reported fewer N-insertions in productive TCRs among donors in an Asian-associated ancestry cluster than the roughly 700-donor mean.

The cohort comprised under 700 healthy bone marrow donors. At the time of sampling, all cohort members were nominally healthy, though unrecorded immune exposures were likely present. The donor tested CMV seropositive, placing the donor among the roughly 300 seropositive members of the cohort. A peripheral blood sample was provided by each donor, and peripheral blood mononuclear cells were used for TCR beta sequencing. The Qiagen DNeasy Blood Extraction Kit was used to extract genomic DNA from the blood cell samples. This chain is built from TRBV11-2 and TRBJ1-3; a confident D gene designation cannot be given. The sequenced sample consisted of PBMCs. This clonotype originated in a woman in her twenties or thirties in good health and CMV-seropositive. The CDR3 sequence is CASSLVLGNTIYF. In nucleotide form, the sequence is TGTGCCAGCAGCTTAGTCTTAGGAAACACCATATATTTT. Supplemented by the reference TRBV11-2 and TRBJ1-3 proteins around the CDR3, the complete variable domain is EAGVAQSPRYKIIEKRQSVAFWCNPISGHATLYWYQQILGQGPKLLIQFQNNGVVDDSQLPKDRFSAERLKGVDSTLKIQPAKLEDSAVYLCASSLVLGNTIYFGEGSWLTVV.